This TCR beta chain is from a study of T cells in Graves' hyperthyroidism and ophthalmopathy. This clonotype was recorded many times. V was trimmed by 2 bases and J by 5 bases, leaving 16 bases between them. This CDR3 is built from 16 residues. In germline, CDR1 is MNHNY, CDR2 SVGAGI (reference sequence). Regions amplified from RNA transcripts were the TCR beta CDR3 regions. HTBI primers were the set used in a first-round RT-PCR of the TCR CDR3. TCRdb itself ran the multiplex PCR reads through MiXCR, one entry per CDR3 protein. Of fewer than 750,000 distinct CDR3 sequences listed, roughly 50% are singletons.

The sequence derives from a woman under 30 with Graves' hyperthyroidism. Sequencing was done on a sample of peripheral blood or thyroid tissue (not recorded which). The chain carries TRBV6-6 and TRBJ1-3; possible D gene TRBD1, 6 bases. The chain's CDR3 is CASSYDPQGLRNTIYF. The CDR3 nucleotides read TGTGCCAGCAGTTACGATCCACAGGGTTTGCGAAACACCATATATTTT.